This T cell receptor beta chain was recovered during a study of T cells expressing NK-cell markers. This CDR3 region has 15 residues. Using the 5' RACE reads, TCRdb records one entry per CDR3 protein without DNA. In all, the sample yields a few hundred thousand distinct CDR3 sequences. Sequenced: blood T cells: a sorted CD56 or NKG2C T cell subset, CD4+ or CD8+ T cells, or bulk PBMC T cells (not recorded which). This TCR was sampled from a woman aged 45-65 years in good health. The chain carries TRBV12-3 or TRBV12-4 and TRBJ2-2; TCRdb calls TRBD1, which cannot be checked without DNA. CDR3 amino acids: CASSPPTGYTGELFF.